This record covers a single T cell receptor beta chain. Antigen: not known. These data come from a study of identical twins. Study-wide results and caveats: Beta out-of-frame sequences showed weaker excess twin sharing. Fewer insertions characterized abundant cord blood beta clonotypes, whereas memory repertoires showed none.

Between the trimmed V and J ends, which lost 3 bases and 0 bases, there was a span of 11 bases. The CDR3 sequence is 15 residues long. Germline lookup yields CDR1 MGHRA and CDR2 YSYEKL. With template switching, a universal primer site was added, and the cDNA carried unique molecular identifiers. TCRdb itself ran the 5' RACE reads through MiXCR, one entry per CDR3 protein. In the table there are 690,000 or so distinct CDR3 sequences, approximately 9% of which are singletons. In addition, the sample was reused for a study of yellow fever vaccine responses in identical twins. From that paper: It has been reported that, in twins, the vaccine T cell response seemed partly convergent and partly personalized.

Sequencing was carried out using PBMCs. This sequence joins TRBV4-1 and TRBJ2-5; TRBD1 is a possible D gene (5 bases). The sequence was obtained from a woman between 18 and 30 years old in good health. CDR3: CASSQDTGYQETQYF. Written as DNA, the CDR3 is TGCGCCAGCAGCCAGGATACAGGATACCAAGAGACCCAGTACTTC.